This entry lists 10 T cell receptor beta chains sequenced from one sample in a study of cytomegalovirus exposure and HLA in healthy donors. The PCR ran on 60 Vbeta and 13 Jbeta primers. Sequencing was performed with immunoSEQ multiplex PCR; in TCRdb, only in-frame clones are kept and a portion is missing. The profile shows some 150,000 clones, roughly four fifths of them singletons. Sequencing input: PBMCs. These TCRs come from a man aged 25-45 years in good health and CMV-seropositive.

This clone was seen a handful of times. CDR3: CASSQEAVMNTEAFF. The CDR3 DNA follows: TGCGCCAGCAGCCAAGAAGCTGTGATGAACACTGAAGCTTTCTTT. The chain recombines TRBV4-3 with TRBJ1-1; D ambiguous. The CDR3 has 15 amino acids. Germline V gene lookup returns CDR1 LGHNA and CDR2 YSLEER. V was cut by 0 bases and J by 0 bases, with 8 bases left in between.

CDR3 nucleotides: TGCGCCAGCAGCCAAGATCTAGGAGGGGAGATGTACGCTTTCTTT. It specifies CASSQDLGGEMYAFF. This chain connects TRBV4-3 to TRBJ1-1, with D maybe TRBD1 (5 bases). The CDR3 consists of 15 residues. Germline CDR1 LGHNA, CDR2 YSLEER. Between the trimmed V and J ends, which lost 0 bases and 11 bases, there was a span of 19 bases.

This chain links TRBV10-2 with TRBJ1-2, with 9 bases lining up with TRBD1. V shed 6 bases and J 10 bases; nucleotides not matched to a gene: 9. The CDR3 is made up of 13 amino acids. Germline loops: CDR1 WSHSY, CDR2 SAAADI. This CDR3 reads CASRGQGMVFYTF. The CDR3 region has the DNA TGCGCCAGCAGGGGACAGGGAATGGTGTTCTACACCTTC.

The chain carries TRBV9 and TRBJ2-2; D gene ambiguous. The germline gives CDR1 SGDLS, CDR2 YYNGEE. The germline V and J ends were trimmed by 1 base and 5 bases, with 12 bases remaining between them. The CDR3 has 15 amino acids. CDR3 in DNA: TGTGCCAGCAGCGTAATGAGTGGAGTGACCGGGGAGCTGTTTTTT. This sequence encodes CASSVMSGVTGELFF. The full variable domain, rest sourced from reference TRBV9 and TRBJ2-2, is DSGVTQTPKHLITATGQRVTLRCSPRSGDLSVYWYQQSLDQGLQFLIQYYNGEERAKGNILERFSAQQFPDLHSELNLSSLELGDSALYFCASSVMSGVTGELFFGEGSRLTVL.

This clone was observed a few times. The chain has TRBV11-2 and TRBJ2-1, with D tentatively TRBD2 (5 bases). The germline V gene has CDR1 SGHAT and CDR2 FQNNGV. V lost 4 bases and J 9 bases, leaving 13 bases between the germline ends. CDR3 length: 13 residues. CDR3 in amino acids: CASSSVARGEQFF. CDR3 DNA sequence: TGTGCCAGCAGCTCCGTAGCGCGTGGTGAGCAGTTCTTC.

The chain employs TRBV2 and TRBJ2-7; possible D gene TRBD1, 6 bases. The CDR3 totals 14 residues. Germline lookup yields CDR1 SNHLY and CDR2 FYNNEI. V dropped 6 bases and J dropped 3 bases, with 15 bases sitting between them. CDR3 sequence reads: CASRNLDRNYEQYF. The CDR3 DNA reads TGTGCCAGCAGAAACTTGGACAGAAACTACGAGCAGTACTTC.

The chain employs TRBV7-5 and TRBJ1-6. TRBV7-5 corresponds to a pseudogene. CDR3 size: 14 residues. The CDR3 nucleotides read TGTGTCAGAAACTGCTCCCGGGATAATTCACCCCTCCACTTT. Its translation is CVRNCSRDNSPLHF.

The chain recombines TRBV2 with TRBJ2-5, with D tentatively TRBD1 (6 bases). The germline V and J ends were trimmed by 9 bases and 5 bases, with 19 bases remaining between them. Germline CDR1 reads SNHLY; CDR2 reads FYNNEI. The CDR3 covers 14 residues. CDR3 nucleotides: TGTGCCAGTGGGGGTCAGGGGTTCTATGAGACCCAGTACTTC. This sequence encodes CASGGQGFYETQYF.

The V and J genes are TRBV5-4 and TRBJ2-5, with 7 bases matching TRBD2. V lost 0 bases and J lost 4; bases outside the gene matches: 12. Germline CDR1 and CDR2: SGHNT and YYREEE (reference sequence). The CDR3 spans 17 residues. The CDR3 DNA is TGTGCCAGCAGCTTGGTGGGGGAGGGAGAGATATCAGAGACCCAGTACTTC. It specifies CASSLVGEGEISETQYF.

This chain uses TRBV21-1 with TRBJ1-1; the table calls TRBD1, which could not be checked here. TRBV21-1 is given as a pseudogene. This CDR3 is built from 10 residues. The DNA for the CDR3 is TGTGCCAGCAGAGGGGTTGAAGCTTTCTTT. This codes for CASRGVEAFF.